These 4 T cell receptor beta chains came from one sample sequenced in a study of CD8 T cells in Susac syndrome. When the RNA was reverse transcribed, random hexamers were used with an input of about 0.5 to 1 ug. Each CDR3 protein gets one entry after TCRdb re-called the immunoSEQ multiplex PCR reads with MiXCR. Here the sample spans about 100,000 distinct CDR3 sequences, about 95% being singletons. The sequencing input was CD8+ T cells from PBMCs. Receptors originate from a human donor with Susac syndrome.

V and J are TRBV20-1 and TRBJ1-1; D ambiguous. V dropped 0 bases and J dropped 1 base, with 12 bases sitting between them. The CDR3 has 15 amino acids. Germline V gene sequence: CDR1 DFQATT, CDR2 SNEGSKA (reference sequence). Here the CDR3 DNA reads TGCAGTGCTAGAGATCGTTGGAGAGGGAACACTGAAGCTTTCTTT. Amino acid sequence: CSARDRWRGNTEAFF.

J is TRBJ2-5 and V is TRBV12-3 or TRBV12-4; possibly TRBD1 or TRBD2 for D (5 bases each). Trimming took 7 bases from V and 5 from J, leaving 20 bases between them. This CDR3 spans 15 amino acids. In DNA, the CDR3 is TGTGCCAGCACCCCTAGGGACGGAGGAGTGGAGACCCAGTACTTC. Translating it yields CASTPRDGGVETQYF.

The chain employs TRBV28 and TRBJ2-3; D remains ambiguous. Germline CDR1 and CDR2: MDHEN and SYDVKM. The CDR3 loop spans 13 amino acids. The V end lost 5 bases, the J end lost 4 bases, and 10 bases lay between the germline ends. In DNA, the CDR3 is TGTGCCAGCAGTCCCTCCCACTCAGATACGCAGTATTTT. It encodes CASSPSHSDTQYF.

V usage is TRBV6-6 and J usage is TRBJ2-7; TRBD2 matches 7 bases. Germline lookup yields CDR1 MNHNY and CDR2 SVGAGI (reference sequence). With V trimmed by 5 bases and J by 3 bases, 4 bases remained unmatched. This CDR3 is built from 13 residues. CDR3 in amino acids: CASSPAGFYEQYF. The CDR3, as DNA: TGTGCCAGCAGTCCAGCGGGGTTCTACGAGCAGTACTTC.